This record looks at one T cell receptor (beta chain) sequence and its context. Looked up from germline, CDR1 is SGHRS and CDR2 is YFSETQ. CDR3 length equals 15 residues. V shed 4 bases, J shed 0 bases, and the junction held 4 bases outside the gene matches. Sequencing of TCR beta was performed on blood CD8+ and CD4+ T cells. The sample comes from a study of CD8 T cells in Susac syndrome. The RNA, about 0.5 to 1 ug, was put through reverse transcription using random hexamers. Amplification of TCR beta CDR3 across 54 Vbeta and 13 Jbeta was performed with immunoSEQ multiplex PCR. One entry per CDR3 protein, called by TCRdb with MiXCR from the immunoSEQ multiplex PCR reads. The table has around 150,000 distinct CDR3 sequences, over 90% seen once.

The V and J genes are TRBV5-1 and TRBJ2-5; TRBD1 aligns across 9 bases. Sequenced material: CD4+ T cells from PBMCs. The TCR sequence derives from a human donor with Susac syndrome. The CDR3 sequence is CASSLGTGYQETQYF. In DNA, the CDR3 is TGCGCCAGCAGCCTCGGGACAGGGTACCAAGAGACCCAGTACTTC.